This T cell receptor beta chain stems from a study of blood T cell repertoires in COVID-19. TCRdb's copy holds only in-frame clones and misses some; the assay was immunoSEQ multiplex PCR. Of some 250,000 clones listed, over 80% are singletons. From germline, CDR1 is DFQATT and CDR2 SNEGSKA (reference sequence). The CDR3 has 11 amino acids. This clone occurred a few times. The gene calls are TRBV20-1 and TRBJ1-1; D not certain. This TCR was sampled from a man aged 40-50 years with acute or convalescent COVID-19. The sample comprised peripheral blood. Here the CDR3 DNA reads TGCAGGACTGGGAGTGGAACTGAAGCTTTCTTT. It yields the protein CRTGSGTEAFF.